This entry features one TCR beta chain sequence. The time point was: after dendritic cell vaccination, including at tumor progression/relapse. Only patients with spare fresh-frozen tumor and over two years of follow-up were included. Amplification used 60 V beta primers and 13 J beta primers. Method: immunoSEQ multiplex PCR; TCRdb's copy keeps in-frame clones and lacks some. Altogether 90,000 or so clones are present, 80% to 90% being singletons, with the ten largest covering over 2%. The record originates from a study of glioma-infiltrating T cells after dendritic cell vaccination. Per the germline V gene, CDR1 is LNHDA and CDR2 is SQIVND (reference sequence). V lost 3 bases, J lost 5 bases, and 14 bases lay in between. The CDR3 has 15 residues.

The source was blood, collected after dendritic cell vaccination. The source is a human donor with glioblastoma. The J gene is TRBJ2-1, the V gene TRBV19; tentatively, D is TRBD2 (5 bases). CDR3 protein: CASSIGSGGDNEQFF. CDR3 DNA sequence: TGTGCCAGTAGTATTGGGAGTGGTGGGGACAATGAGCAGTTCTTC.